This T cell receptor (beta chain) came from a study of blood T cell repertoires in COVID-19. The CDR3 has 11 residues. Looked up from germline, CDR1 is SQVTM and CDR2 is ANQGSEA. V was trimmed by 7 bases and J by 1 base, leaving 7 bases between them. This table comes from immunoSEQ multiplex PCR, and its TCRdb copy is limited to in-frame clones, with some not included. The sample includes around 200,000 clones, 88% seen only once; the top ten take less than 1.5%. This clone was recorded a few times. Source material: peripheral blood. The chain couples TRBV29-1 to TRBJ1-1, with no clear D. The sequence was obtained from a young man with acute or convalescent COVID-19. The CDR3 sequence: CSAHWNTEAFF. DNA for the CDR3: TGCAGCGCCCACTGGAACACTGAAGCTTTCTTT.